The rows below give T cell receptor beta chains drawn from one sample of a study of OX40 agonist ivuxolimab in advanced cancers. Profiling relied on immunoSEQ multiplex PCR, and the TCRdb table lists in-frame clones only, not all of them. The sample yields 82,000 or so clones, roughly 90% seen once. Sequenced material: CD4+ or CD8+ T cells sorted from blood, taken in a trial of the OX40 agonist ivuxolimab. Every receptor here comes from an adult with an advanced solid tumor such as melanoma, head and neck, liver or kidney cancer. CDR3s include the opening cysteine and the closing phenylalanine or tryptophan. The order of the fields is J gene, D gene, clone size, V gene, CDR3 protein, CDR3 DNA. The D gene is left open where the match is weak. A row's size may be missing; if present it is once, few, many or a size class.

>TRBJ2-3|TRBD2|.|TRBV7-2
CASSPLGGGASDTQYF
TGTGCCAGCAGCCCGCTCGGGGGGGGCGCGTCAGATACGCAGTATTTT
>TRBJ1-1|.|once|TRBV28
CASSLTVGGGTEAFF
TGTGCCAGCAGTTTAACGGTAGGCGGGGGCACTGAAGCTTTCTTT
>TRBJ1-6|.|.|TRBV7-9
CASSFGAGWNSPLHF
TGTGCCAGCAGCTTCGGTGCGGGGTGGAATTCACCCCTCCACTTT
>TRBJ2-7|TRBD2|.|TRBV11-2
CASSLTGGPYEQYF
TGTGCCAGCAGCTTAACGGGAGGGCCGTACGAGCAGTACTTC
>TRBJ2-1|.|.|TRBV27
CASSFVRHYEQFF
TGTGCCAGCAGTTTCGTCCGTCACTATGAGCAGTTCTTC
>TRBJ2-2|TRBD2|.|TRBV7-8
CASSLASGRITGELFF
TGTGCCAGCAGCTTAGCTAGCGGGAGAATCACCGGGGAGCTGTTTTTT
>TRBJ2-4|TRBD1|.|TRBV5-6
CASSFLQGSKNIQYF
TGTGCCAGCAGCTTCTTACAGGGGAGCAAAAACATTCAGTACTTC
>TRBJ2-7|.|.|TRBV27
CASQARQGHEQYF
TGTGCCTCACAAGCGAGGCAGGGCCACGAGCAGTACTTC
>TRBJ1-5|.|.|TRBV9
CASSVGQNQGSNQYSNQPQHF
TGTGCCAGCAGCGTAGGTCAAAATCAGGGCTCCAACCAGTATAGCAATCAGCCCCAGCATTTT
>TRBJ2-2|.|.|TRBV6-5
CASSQQETGELFF
TGTGCCAGCAGTCAACAGGAAACCGGGGAGCTGTTTTTT